Sequencing of this T cell receptor (beta chain) was carried out in a study of blood T cell repertoires in COVID-19. Study information: The United States, Italy and Spain were the sources of the acute and convalescent COVID-19 samples.

Authors' analysis steps: Amplified reference gene primers provided the basis for estimating nucleated cell counts. Sequencing was performed with immunoSEQ multiplex PCR; in TCRdb, only in-frame clones are kept and a portion is missing. V, J and clone size derive from that table, while D and trimming were established from the DNA sequence. The sample includes about 170,000 clones, more than 85% of them seen just once. Trimming took 3 bases from V and 4 from J, leaving 19 bases between them. The germline gives CDR1 LNHDA, CDR2 SQIVND (reference sequence). The CDR3 runs 18 residues. The receptor was isolated from a woman of 80 years or more in a cohort sampled during active or convalescent COVID-19. The chain uses TRBV19 and TRBJ1-6, with D possibly TRBD1 on 6 matching bases. The source material was peripheral blood. CDR3 region: CASSITGGIADYNSPLHF. CDR3 nucleotides: TGTGCCAGTAGTATTACTGGGGGCATCGCCGATTATAATTCACCCCTCCACTTT.